Listed below are T cell receptor beta chains from one sample, sequenced in a study of blood T cell repertoires in COVID-19. Sequenced by immunoSEQ multiplex PCR; TCRdb stores in-frame clones only, minus some. The sample includes about 220,000 clones, roughly 85% of them seen just once. Sequenced input: PBMCs or T cells enriched from blood (not recorded which). The receptor set was obtained from a middle-aged woman who had been exposed to COVID-19. The CDR3 runs from the conserved cysteine through the conserved F or W. A D gene is named only where the DNA matches it firmly.

cdr3_length	v_call	j_call	d_call	cdr3_aa
15	TRBV19	TRBJ1-2	-	CASSPTQGLSYGYTF
13	TRBV11-3	TRBJ2-2	-	CASSRSVQEELFF
16	TRBV4-3	TRBJ1-2	TRBD1	CASSRNPGTVANGYTF
15	TRBV5-6	TRBJ2-3	-	CASIQIQGPLDTQYF
16	TRBV14	TRBJ2-1	-	CASSQEIAVPYNEQFF
15	TRBV27	TRBJ1-1	-	CASSLLGPVNTEAFF
15	TRBV5-5	TRBJ1-5	-	CASSFEGNSNQPQHF
15	TRBV28	TRBJ2-7	TRBD2	CASSGFSGGVNEQYF
17	TRBV14	TRBJ1-4	TRBD1	CASSQVMDRATNEKLFF
19	TRBV7-2	TRBJ1-6	TRBD1	CASSSESGQDFSYNSPLHF
13	TRBV2	TRBJ1-1	-	CASSATGNTEAFF
15	TRBV19	TRBJ2-7	-	CASSISPGLNYEQYF
15	TRBV28	TRBJ1-1	-	CASSLFTGGGAGTFF
16	TRBV6-6	TRBJ2-7	TRBD1	CASSYGTGEGSYEQYF
18	TRBV19	TRBJ2-2	-	CASSIRGGAPLNTGELFF
17	TRBV28	TRBJ2-2	TRBD1	CASSSGTGGNRGGELFF
12	TRBV7-6	TRBJ1-1	TRBD1	CASSRTGTEAFF
14	TRBV9	TRBJ2-1	-	CASSVGSVDNEQFF
14	TRBV5-6	TRBJ1-3	TRBD1	CASSLQGGGNTIYF
14	TRBV15	TRBJ2-2	-	CATSRVGQTGELFF
14	TRBV27	TRBJ1-2	TRBD1	CASRTGGEGYGYTF
16	TRBV28	TRBJ1-2	-	CASSLSLEQSNYGYTF
13	TRBV7-2	TRBJ2-3	-	CASSLKNQDTQYF
15	TRBV7-6	TRBJ1-1	TRBD1	CASTRGRGTVHEAFF
12	TRBV7-9	TRBJ2-7	-	CASSFHESQQYF
12	TRBV2	TRBJ1-4	-	CASSVVAEKLFF
17	TRBV28	TRBJ1-1	-	CASSFGSQGPVNTEAFF
14	TRBV3-1/TRBV3-2	TRBJ2-7	-	CASSQQGNAYEQYF
18	TRBV18	TRBJ2-4	TRBD2	CASSQTSGGAIAKNIQYF
15	TRBV5-6	TRBJ2-7	-	CASSNGLGGPYEQYF
15	TRBV5-1	TRBJ1-1	TRBD1	CASSSTGMGNTEAFF
15	TRBV7-2	TRBJ1-1	TRBD1	CASSFKQGASTEAFF
17	TRBV15	TRBJ2-1	TRBD2	CATSRGLAGSSYNEQFF
14	TRBV5-6	TRBJ1-4	-	CASSQWTVDEKLFF
16	TRBV23-1	TRBJ2-5	TRBD1	CASSPEDRGGQETQYF
15	TRBV5-6	TRBJ1-2	-	CASSSPGITNYGYTF
14	TRBV28	TRBJ2-3	-	CASRQGRNTDTQYF